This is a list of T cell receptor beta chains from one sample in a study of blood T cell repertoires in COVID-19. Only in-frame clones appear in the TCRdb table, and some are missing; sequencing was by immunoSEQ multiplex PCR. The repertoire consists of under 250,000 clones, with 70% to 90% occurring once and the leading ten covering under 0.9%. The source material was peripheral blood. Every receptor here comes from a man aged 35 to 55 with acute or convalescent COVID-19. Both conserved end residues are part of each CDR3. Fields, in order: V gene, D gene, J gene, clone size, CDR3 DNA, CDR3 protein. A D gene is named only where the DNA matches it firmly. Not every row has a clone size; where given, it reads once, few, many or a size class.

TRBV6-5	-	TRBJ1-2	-	TGTGCCAGCAGTTACTCGGGGGGAAGAAGCTATGGCTACACCTTC	CASSYSGGRSYGYTF
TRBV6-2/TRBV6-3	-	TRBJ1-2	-	TGTGCCAGCAGTATCAGGGGAAGGCCAGGCTATGGCTACACCTTC	CASSIRGRPGYGYTF
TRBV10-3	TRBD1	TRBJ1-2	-	TGTGCCATCAGTGAGGTGACAGGGGATAACTATGGCTACACCTTC	CAISEVTGDNYGYTF
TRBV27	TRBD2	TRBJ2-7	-	TGTGCCAGCAGACGGGGGGGACTCCTGAACGAGCAGTACTTC	CASRRGGLLNEQYF
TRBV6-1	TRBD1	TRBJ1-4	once	TGTGCCAGCAGTGAAAGGACAGGGGATGAAAAACTGTTTTTT	CASSERTGDEKLFF
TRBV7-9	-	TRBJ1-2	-	TGTGCCAGCAGCATCCTGGGGGGAACCCAATATGGCTACACCTTC	CASSILGGTQYGYTF
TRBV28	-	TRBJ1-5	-	TGTGCCAGCAGTTTGGGGGGGGCGGTCAATCAGCCCCAGCATTTT	CASSLGGAVNQPQHF
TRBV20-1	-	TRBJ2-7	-	TGCAGTGCCCCGAGCGGTTACGAGCAGTACTTC	CSAPSGYEQYF
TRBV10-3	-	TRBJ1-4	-	TGTGCCATCAGTCCAGGGAAAGTTGGAAAACTGTTTTTT	CAISPGKVGKLFF
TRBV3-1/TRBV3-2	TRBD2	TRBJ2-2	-	TGTGCCAGCAGCCAAGATTCGTTTAGCGGGGGCACCGGGGAGCTGTTTTTT	CASSQDSFSGGTGELFF
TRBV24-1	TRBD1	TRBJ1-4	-	TGTGCCACCAGTGATTTCAGGGACAGAAATGAAAAACTGTTTTTT	CATSDFRDRNEKLFF
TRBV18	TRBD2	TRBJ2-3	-	TGTGCCAGCTCACCACTAGCGGGGGGACGGGAAGATACGCAGTATTTT	CASSPLAGGREDTQYF
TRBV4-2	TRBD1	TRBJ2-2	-	TGTGCCAGCAGCCCGCACGGACAGGGGGTACCTGACCAAGTCGCCGGGGAGCTGTTTTTT	CASSPHGQGVPDQVAGELFF
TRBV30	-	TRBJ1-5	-	TGTGCCTGGAGTGTAGACACCTCCTCTCCCCAGCATTTT	CAWSVDTSSPQHF
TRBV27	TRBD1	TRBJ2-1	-	TGTGCCAGCAGTTTATGGGGACAGAGTTACAATGAGCAGTTCTTC	CASSLWGQSYNEQFF
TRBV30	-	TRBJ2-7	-	TGTGCCTGGAGTGTACGGCAGGGGCGTCTTTACGAGCAGTACTTC	CAWSVRQGRLYEQYF
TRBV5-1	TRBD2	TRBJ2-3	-	TGCGCCAGCAGCTTGGAGGCCCCGGGACTAGCGGGAAGTACGCAGTATTTT	CASSLEAPGLAGSTQYF
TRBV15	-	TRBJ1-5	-	TGTGCCACCAGCCGGAGGGGTAGGGATCAGCCCCAGCATTTT	CATSRRGRDQPQHF
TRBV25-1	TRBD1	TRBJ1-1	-	TGTGCCAGCAGTGCCTCGGACAGGGGGTGGCTTGAAGCTTTCTTT	CASSASDRGWLEAFF
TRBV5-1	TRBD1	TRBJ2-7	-	TGCGCCAGCAGCTGGGGACAGGGGGCATCCTACGAGCAGTACTTC	CASSWGQGASYEQYF
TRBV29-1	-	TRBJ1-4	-	TGCAGCACCCGAGAAGGAGTTGGAGAAAAACTGTTTTTT	CSTREGVGEKLFF
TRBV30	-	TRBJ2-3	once	TGTGCCTGGGCAATGGGGTCCACAACAGGAGATACGCAGTATTTT	CAWAMGSTTGDTQYF
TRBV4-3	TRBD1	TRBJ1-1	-	TGCGCCAGCAGCCAAGGGACATACGGGACAGGGACCCCAGATCAGGACACTGAAGCTTTCTTT	CASSQGTYGTGTPDQDTEAFF
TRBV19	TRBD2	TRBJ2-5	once	TGTGCCAGTACCACCCCGGCTAGCGGAGAGACCCAGTACTTC	CASTTPASGETQYF
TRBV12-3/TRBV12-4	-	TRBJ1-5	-	TGTGCCAGCAGTCCTCAGGGGTATCAGCCCCAGCATTTT	CASSPQGYQPQHF
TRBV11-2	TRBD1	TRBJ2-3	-	TGTGCCAGCAGCTTAGCCAGGGGGCTCACAGATACGCAGTATTTT	CASSLARGLTDTQYF
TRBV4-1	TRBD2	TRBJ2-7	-	TGCGCCAGCAGCCAAGAAACGACGGGGGGGCGTGAGCAGTACTTC	CASSQETTGGREQYF
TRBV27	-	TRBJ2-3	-	TGTGCCAGCAGTTCAGGAATCGTTAGCACAGATACGCAGTATTTT	CASSSGIVSTDTQYF
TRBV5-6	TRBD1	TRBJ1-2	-	TGTGCCAGCAGCTGGACAGGGTTGGGTGGCTACACCTTC	CASSWTGLGGYTF
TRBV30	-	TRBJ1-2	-	TGTGCCTGGAGCTTCGGTGGGCTTGGCTACACCTTC	CAWSFGGLGYTF
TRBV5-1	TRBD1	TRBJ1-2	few	TGCGCCAGCAGCCCCCGACAGGGGAGGTACACCTTC	CASSPRQGRYTF
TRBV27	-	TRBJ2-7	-	TGTGCCAGTGCAGGGTGGGTTTCCTACGAGCAGTACTTC	CASAGWVSYEQYF
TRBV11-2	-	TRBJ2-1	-	TGTGCCAGCAGCCCCTGGGCTGTTCACAATGAGCAGTTCTTC	CASSPWAVHNEQFF
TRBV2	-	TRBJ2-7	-	TGTGCCAGCAGTGAATGGCCGGGGAGGTCCTACGAGCAGTACTTC	CASSEWPGRSYEQYF
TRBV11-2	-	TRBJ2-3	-	TGTGCCAGCAGCCGGAGCACAGGGAGTACAGATACGCAGTATTTT	CASSRSTGSTDTQYF
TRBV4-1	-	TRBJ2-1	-	TGCGCCAGCAGCCAAAACACAGACAATGAGCAGTTCTTC	CASSQNTDNEQFF
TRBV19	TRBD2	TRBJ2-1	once	TGTGCCAGTAGTTCGACTAGCGGGAGGGCCCCCCCTAATGAGCAGTTCTTC	CASSSTSGRAPPNEQFF
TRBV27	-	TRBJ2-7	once	TGTGCCAGCACCCCCTCTGACGGGTCCTACGAGCAGTACTTC	CASTPSDGSYEQYF